This section outlines one T cell receptor (beta chain) sequence together with its context. The antigen remains undetermined. TCRdb processed the reads anew with MiXCR; each CDR3 protein has one entry. The table shows fewer than 200,000 distinct CDR3 sequences, with roughly 9% occurring only once. The sample originates from a study of T cell repertoires in cytomegalovirus infection. Study at large: Both CMV infection and a matching HLA type were indicated by public TCR beta signatures.

This CDR3 is built from 14 residues. The V gene lost 3 bases and the J gene lost 5 bases, with 11 bases spanning the gap. CDR1 is SGHTA and CDR2 is FQGNSA in the germline V gene. Notes on the study in general: HLA-C-restricted CMV clonotypes gave the most frequent clonotype in two of eight donors. Identification of carriers of CMV plus the relevant HLA was performed using cumulative public TCR beta family frequency.

Sequenced sample: PBMCs. The sequence was collected from a human donor in good health (CMV status not recorded). Some clones in this sample may be carry-over from other donors' samples. This chain joins TRBV7-2 and TRBJ2-4, with no clear D. The CDR3 here is CASSLKAAQNIQYF. The DNA for the CDR3 is TGTGCCAGCAGCTTGAAGGCGGCGCAAAACATTCAGTACTTC.